One sample yielded the 24 T cell receptor beta chains listed below, sequenced in a study of T cells in Graves' hyperthyroidism and ophthalmopathy. Amplification of TCR beta CDR3 regions used RNA as the template. The HTBI set primed first-round TCR CDR3 RT-PCR. TCRdb independently ran MiXCR on the multiplex PCR reads; one entry per CDR3 protein. Of roughly 840,000 distinct CDR3 sequences in the sample, roughly 37% were seen once. The source material was blood. The receptors originated from a man younger than 35 with Graves' hyperthyroidism.

V usage is TRBV6-6 and J usage is TRBJ1-2, with D unclear. The CDR3 runs 13 residues. CDR1 and CDR2 (germline): MNHNY, SVGAGI (reference sequence). The V gene lost 5 bases and the J gene lost 3 bases, with 10 bases spanning the gap. CDR3 DNA sequence: TGTGCCAGCAGTCCTTCAGAAGACTATGGCTACACCTTC. Translating gives CASSPSEDYGYTF.

This chain connects TRBV20-1 to TRBJ2-7; 10 bases agree with TRBD2. The V segment lost 0 bases and the J segment 2 bases; nucleotides outside the gene matches: 10. The CDR3 runs 17 residues. CDR1 and CDR2 (germline): DFQATT, SNEGSKA (reference sequence). As DNA, the CDR3 is TGCAGTGCTAGAGACTACCTGACCGGGACTAGCGCCTACGAGCAGTACTTC. This translates into CSARDYLTGTSAYEQYF.

Only a few counts were recorded for this clonotype. This chain connects TRBV29-1 to TRBJ1-2; TRBD1 matches 7 bases. V lost 5 bases to trimming and J lost 5 bases; unmatched junction nucleotides: 8. The CDR3 has 13 amino acids. The germline gives CDR1 SQVTM, CDR2 ANQGSEA. CDR3 DNA: TGCAGCGTTCCCTCGAGGGACAGTTATGGCTACACCTTC. Translating gives CSVPSRDSYGYTF.

The J gene is TRBJ2-2, the V gene TRBV7-2, with D tentatively TRBD1 or TRBD2 (5 bases each). V was pared by 4 bases and J by 2 bases, with 14 bases between. This CDR3 spans 16 amino acids. The germline CDR1 and CDR2 sequences are SGHTA and FQGNSA. The CDR3 sequence is CASSSSGTHNTGELFF. In DNA form, the CDR3 reads TGTGCCAGCAGCTCTTCCGGGACGCACAACACCGGGGAGCTGTTTTTT. Together with reference TRBV7-2 and TRBJ2-2, the CDR3 gives the full variable domain: GAGVSQSPSNKVTEKGKDVELRCDPISGHTALYWYRQSLGQGLEFLIYFQGNSAPDKSGLPSDRFSAERTGGSVSTLTIQRTQQEDSAVYLCASSSSGTHNTGELFFGEGSRLTVL.

This clonotype was counted ten times or more. The V call is TRBV7-2, the J call TRBJ1-1; possibly TRBD1 for D (5 bases). The CDR3 consists of 14 residues. Germline V gives CDR1 SGHTA, CDR2 FQGNSA. V was cut by 5 bases and J by 1 base, with 11 bases left in between. The CDR3 coding sequence is TGTGCCAGCAGCCCCCAAACAGGGAACACTGAAGCTTTCTTT. Its protein product is CASSPQTGNTEAFF. Full variable domain (missing parts from reference TRBV7-2 and TRBJ1-1): GAGVSQSPSNKVTEKGKDVELRCDPISGHTALYWYRQSLGQGLEFLIYFQGNSAPDKSGLPSDRFSAERTGGSVSTLTIQRTQQEDSAVYLCASSPQTGNTEAFFGQGTRLTVV.

Ten or more counts support this clonotype. V usage is TRBV19 and J usage is TRBJ1-2; D may be TRBD1 (5 bases). This CDR3 comprises 12 residues. Germline assignment: CDR1 LNHDA and CDR2 SQIVND (reference sequence). The V gene lost 8 bases and the J gene lost 3 bases, with 10 bases spanning the gap. CDR3 amino acids: CASGGDYYGYTF. DNA for the CDR3: TGTGCCAGTGGCGGGGACTACTATGGCTACACCTTC.

This clonotype has ten or more counts. The rearrangement joins TRBV10-2 to TRBJ1-1, with 8 positions matching TRBD1. Per the germline V gene, CDR1 is WSHSY and CDR2 is SAAADI. This CDR3 is built from 14 residues. With 6 bases clipped from V and 5 bases from J, the junction kept 8 bases outside the gene matches. The DNA of the CDR3 is TGCGCCAGCAGACTGCAGGGGGCTTGGACTGAAGCTTTCTTT. Translating gives CASRLQGAWTEAFF.

This clonotype has a handful of counts. The V call is TRBV11-2, the J call TRBJ1-2; weak D call: TRBD1 (6 bases). Germline CDR1 is SGHAT and CDR2 is FQNNGV. V was clipped by 5 bases and J by 4 bases, with 17 bases between them. The CDR3 sequence is 15 residues long. The DNA for the CDR3 is TGTGCCAGCAGCGGCTACAGGGATTCCGGCTATGGCTACACCTTC. This gives the protein CASSGYRDSGYGYTF.

As to this clonotype: The conserved closing phenylalanine or tryptophan is absent in this CDR3, likely reflecting a read error. No DNA is shown, since the ends of the CDR3 on it are uncertain; the CDR3 is the one TCRdb lists. The chain has TRBV20-1 and TRBJ1-6. The CDR3 spans 8 residues, counting both ends. Germline CDR1 reads DFQATT; CDR2 reads SNEGSKA (reference sequence). The CDR3 sequence is CSARERTS.

This CDR3 is CSARSVQGNYGYTF. The CDR3 bases are TGCAGTGCTAGATCTGTACAGGGTAACTATGGCTACACCTTC. This chain links TRBV20-1 with TRBJ1-2; perhaps TRBD1 as D (6 bases). The V gene lost 2 bases and the J gene lost 1 base, with 11 bases spanning the gap. The germline V gene encodes CDR1 DFQATT and CDR2 SNEGSKA (reference sequence). The CDR3 has 14 residues.

The chain joins TRBV7-8 to TRBJ2-5; TRBD1 aligns across 11 bases. Trimming at V came to 5 bases and at J to 4 bases, leaving 12 bases not matched to a gene. The CDR3 is made up of 17 amino acids. Germline lookup yields CDR1 SGHVS and CDR2 FQNEAQ. For the CDR3, the DNA is TGTGCCAGCAGCCCACACCAAGGACAGGGGGCCCGAGAGACCCAGTACTTC. Its translation is CASSPHQGQGARETQYF.

V gene TRBV7-9 combines with J gene TRBJ1-1; 12 bases align to TRBD1. V lost 6 bases, J lost 11 bases, and 10 bases stayed unmatched. CDR1 SEHNR and CDR2 FQNEAQ come from the germline V gene (reference sequence). This CDR3 is 14 amino acids long. The CDR3 loop is CASRGTGGGSKAFF. CDR3 bases: TGTGCCAGCAGGGGGACAGGGGGCGGGAGTAAGGCTTTCTTT.

This clonotype came up a few times. The V and J genes are TRBV12-3 or TRBV12-4 and TRBJ2-7, with D unresolved. The V end lost 1 base, the J end lost 3 bases, and 10 bases lay between the germline ends. The CDR3 has 14 amino acids. DNA of the CDR3: TGTGCCAGCAGTTTAGGGCCAGAGTTCTACGAGCAGTACTTC. Translating it yields CASSLGPEFYEQYF.

The chain joins TRBV15 to TRBJ2-7; 9 bases map to TRBD1. The length of the CDR3 is 14 residues. In germline, CDR1 is LNHNV, CDR2 YYDKDF (reference sequence). With V trimmed by 4 bases and J by 2 bases, 3 bases remained unmatched. The CDR3 protein is CATSTTGGPYEQYF. The DNA of the CDR3 is TGTGCCACCAGCACGACAGGGGGACCCTACGAGCAGTACTTC.

The table lists this clonotype with a few counts. The chain has TRBV7-2 and TRBJ2-6; possibly TRBD1 or TRBD2 for D (5 bases each). Per germline, CDR1 SGHTA and CDR2 FQGNSA. This CDR3 spans 16 amino acids. Trimming left V 1 base short and J 0 bases short, with 7 bases between. CDR3 sequence reads: CASSLGGSSGANVLTF. For the CDR3, the DNA is TGTGCCAGCAGCTTAGGGGGGAGCTCTGGGGCCAACGTCCTGACTTTC.

Worth noting for this clonotype: This may come from a read error, since a much larger clone is one base off. J is TRBJ1-2 and V is TRBV9, with D tentatively TRBD1 (5 bases). CDR3 size: 15 residues. CDR1 SGDLS and CDR2 YYNGEE come from the germline V gene. DNA of the CDR3: TGTGCCATCAGCGTAGTAGGGAGCACAGGCGATGGCTACACCTTC. Its translation: CAISVVGSTGDGYTF.

In this sample, this clonotype turned up a few times. The chain joins TRBV19 to TRBJ2-5, with TRBD2 matching 10 bases. V dropped 3 bases and J dropped 4; count of bases not matched to a gene: 8. This CDR3 spans 16 amino acids. The germline V gene has CDR1 LNHDA and CDR2 SQIVND (reference sequence). DNA for the CDR3: TGTGCCAGTAGTATGGCCCTAGCGGGAGCTGGAGAGACCCAGTACTTC. Translated: CASSMALAGAGETQYF.

In this sample, this clonotype turned up many times. The CDR3 region has the DNA TGTGCCATCAGCCCCGGGCCCCGAAACTATGGCTACACCTTC. This translates into CAISPGPRNYGYTF. The chain has TRBV10-3 and TRBJ1-2; no clear D gene. Germline loops: CDR1 ENHRY, CDR2 SYGVKD. Between the trimmed V and J ends, which lost 6 bases and 2 bases, there was a span of 13 bases. The CDR3 totals 14 residues.

This chain joins TRBV19 and TRBJ2-2; D is unresolved. The CDR3 is 16 amino acids. Germline CDR1 reads LNHDA; CDR2 reads SQIVND (reference sequence). Between the trimmed V and J ends, which lost 3 bases and 0 bases, there was a span of 11 bases. The DNA for the CDR3 is TGTGCCAGTAGTATTACGGGCAGGCCGAACACCGGGGAGCTGTTTTTT. It yields the protein CASSITGRPNTGELFF.

Turning to this clonotype: At one end, the junction sequence differs from germline, possibly due to a read error. The chain is built from TRBV5-1 and TRBJ1-5; D unclear. CDR1 is SGHRS and CDR2 is YFSETQ in the germline V gene. The CDR3 loop spans 15 amino acids. CDR3 loop: CASLRLTMRSGPQHF. The CDR3 coding sequence is TGTGCCAGCTTGAGACTAACAATGAGGTCGGGGCCCCAGCATTTT. Variable domain in full (rest from reference TRBV5-1 and TRBJ1-5): KAGVTQTPRYLIKTRGQQVTLSCSPISGHRSVSWYQQTPGQGLQFLFEYFSETQRNKGNFPGRFSGRQFSNSRSEMNVSTLELGDSALYLCASLRLTMRSGPQHFGDGTRLSIL.

This clonotype was recorded many times. The chain joins TRBV29-1 to TRBJ1-1; D is unresolved. This CDR3 comprises 12 residues. CDR1 is SQVTM and CDR2 is ANQGSEA in the germline V gene. Trimming removed 5 bases from V and 1 base from J, with 8 bases in between. CDR3 bases: TGCAGCGTTTGGTTTGGGAACACTGAAGCTTTCTTT. It encodes CSVWFGNTEAFF. Full variable domain (remainder filled in from reference TRBV29-1 and TRBJ1-1): SAVISQKPSRDICQRGTSLTIQCQVDSQVTMMFWYRQQPGQSLTLIATANQGSEATYESGFVIDKFPISRPNLTFSTLTVSNMSPEDSSIYLCSVWFGNTEAFFGQGTRLTVV.

This sequence joins TRBV10-3 and TRBJ1-2, with D possibly matching TRBD1 (5 bases). The CDR3 runs 12 residues. V lost 7 bases to trimming and J lost 4 bases, with 10 bases between them. Germline CDR1 and CDR2: ENHRY and SYGVKD. The CDR3 loop is CAIKGAAYGYTF. The DNA of the CDR3 is TGTGCCATCAAAGGGGCTGCCTATGGCTACACCTTC.

This clonotype was counted at least ten times. CDR3 DNA: TGCAGCGCGTTACCGGGACAGGGACTGAACACTGAAGCTTTCTTT. Protein sequence: CSALPGQGLNTEAFF. The gene calls are TRBV29-1 and TRBJ1-1; 9 nucleotides match TRBD1. This CDR3 is built from 15 residues. The ends lost 7 bases at V and 0 bases at J; junction bases unmatched: 9. The germline V gene has CDR1 SQVTM and CDR2 ANQGSEA.

In its sample, this clonotype was seen many times. This chain joins TRBV29-1 and TRBJ2-6; no clear D gene. This CDR3 region has 15 residues. Trimming took 5 bases from V and 0 from J, leaving 11 bases between them. Per the germline V gene, CDR1 is SQVTM and CDR2 is ANQGSEA. The CDR3 DNA follows: TGCAGCGTTTCTTCCAGTAACTCTGGGGCCAACGTCCTGACTTTC. Its translation: CSVSSSNSGANVLTF.